This T cell receptor beta chain was sequenced for a study of T cell changes during pregnancy in multiple sclerosis. TCRdb's copy holds only in-frame clones and misses some; the assay was immunoSEQ multiplex PCR. Here the sample spans around 40,000 clones, 90% being singletons. Germline CDR1 is LNHDA and CDR2 is SQIVND (reference sequence). This CDR3 has 13 amino acids. Trimming took 9 bases from V and 7 from J; bases not matched to a gene: 6. This clonotype was obtained from a female donor with multiple sclerosis, enrolled in a pregnancy study. The rearrangement links TRBV19 to TRBJ2-1, with TRBD2 matching over 10 bases. This material consisted of CD4+ T cells from peripheral blood mononuclear cells, taken in the second trimester of pregnancy. The CDR3 region is CASFSGRRNEQFF. CDR3 coding DNA: TGTGCCAGCTTTAGCGGGAGGAGGAATGAGCAGTTCTTC.